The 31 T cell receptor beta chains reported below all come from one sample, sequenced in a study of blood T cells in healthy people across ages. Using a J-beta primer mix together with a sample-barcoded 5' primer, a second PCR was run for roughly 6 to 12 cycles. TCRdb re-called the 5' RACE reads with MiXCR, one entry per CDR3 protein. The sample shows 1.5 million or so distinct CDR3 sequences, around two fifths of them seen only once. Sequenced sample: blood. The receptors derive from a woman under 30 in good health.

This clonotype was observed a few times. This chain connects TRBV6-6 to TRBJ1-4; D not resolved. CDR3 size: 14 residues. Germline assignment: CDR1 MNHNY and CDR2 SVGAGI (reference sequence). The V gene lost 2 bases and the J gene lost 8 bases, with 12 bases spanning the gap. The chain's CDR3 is CASSYPEGGEKLFF. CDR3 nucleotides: TGTGCCAGCAGTTACCCGGAAGGTGGGGAAAAACTGTTTTTT.

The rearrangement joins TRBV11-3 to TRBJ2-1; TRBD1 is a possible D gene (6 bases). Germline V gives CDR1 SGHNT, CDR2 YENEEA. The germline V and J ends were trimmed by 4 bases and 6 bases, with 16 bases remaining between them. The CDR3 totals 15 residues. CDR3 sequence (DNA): TGTGCCAGCAGCTCCGAGACAGGATTGGTCAATGAGCAGTTCTTC. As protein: CASSSETGLVNEQFF.

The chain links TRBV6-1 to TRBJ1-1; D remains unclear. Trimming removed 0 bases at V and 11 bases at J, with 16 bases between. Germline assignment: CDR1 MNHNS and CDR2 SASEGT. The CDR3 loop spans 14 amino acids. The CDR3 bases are TGTGCCAGCAGTGAAGCGCTTCGAGGGAAGCAGGCTTTCTTT. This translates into CASSEALRGKQAFF.

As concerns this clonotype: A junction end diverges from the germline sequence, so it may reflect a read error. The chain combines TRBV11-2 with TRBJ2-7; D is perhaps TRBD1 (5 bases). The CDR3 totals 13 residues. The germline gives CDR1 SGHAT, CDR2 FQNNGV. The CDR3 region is CASSVDWGHEQYF. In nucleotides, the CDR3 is TGTGCCAGCAGCGTAGATTGGGGCCACGAGCAGTACTTC.

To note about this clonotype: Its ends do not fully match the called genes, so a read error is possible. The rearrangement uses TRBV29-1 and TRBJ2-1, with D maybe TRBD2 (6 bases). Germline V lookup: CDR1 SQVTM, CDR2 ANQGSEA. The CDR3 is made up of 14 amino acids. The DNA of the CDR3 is TGCAGCGGCGATGTCGGGACTTCACCCAATGAACAGTTCTTC. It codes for CSGDVGTSPNEQFF.

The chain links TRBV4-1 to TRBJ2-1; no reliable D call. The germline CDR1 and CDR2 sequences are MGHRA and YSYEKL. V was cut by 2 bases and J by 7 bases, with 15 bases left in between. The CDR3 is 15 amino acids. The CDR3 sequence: CASSQRVLQENEQFF. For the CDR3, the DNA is TGCGCCAGCAGCCAAAGGGTCCTCCAAGAAAATGAGCAGTTCTTC.

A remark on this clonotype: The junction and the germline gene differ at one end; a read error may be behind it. The chain's CDR3 is CASSHSRTGVNTEAFF. CDR3 nucleotide sequence: TGTGCCAGCAGTCACTCTCGGACAGGGGTGAACACTGAAGCTTTCTTT. This rearrangement joins TRBV6-5 to TRBJ1-1; TRBD1 aligns across 9 bases. This CDR3 is 16 amino acids long. Germline V gene data show CDR1 as MNHEY and CDR2 as SVGAGI.

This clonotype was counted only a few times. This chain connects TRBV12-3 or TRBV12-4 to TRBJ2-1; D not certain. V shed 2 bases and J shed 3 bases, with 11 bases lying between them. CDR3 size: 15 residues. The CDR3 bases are TGTGCCAGCAGTTTACTGGCGTCCGACTACAATGAGCAGTTCTTC. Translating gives CASSLLASDYNEQFF.

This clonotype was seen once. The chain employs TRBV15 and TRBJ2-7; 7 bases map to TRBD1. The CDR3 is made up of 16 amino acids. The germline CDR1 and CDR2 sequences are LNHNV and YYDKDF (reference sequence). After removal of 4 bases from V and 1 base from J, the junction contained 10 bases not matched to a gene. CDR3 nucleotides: TGTGCCACCAGCATCTTTCCCGGACAGGAGTCCTACGAGCAGTACTTC. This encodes CATSIFPGQESYEQYF.

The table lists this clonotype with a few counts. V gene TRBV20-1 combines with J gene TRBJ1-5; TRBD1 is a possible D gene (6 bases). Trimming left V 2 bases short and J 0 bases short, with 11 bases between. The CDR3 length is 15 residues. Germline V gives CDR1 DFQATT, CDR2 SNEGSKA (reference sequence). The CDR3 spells CSARPGANSNQPQHF. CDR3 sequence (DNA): TGCAGTGCTAGACCGGGGGCAAATAGCAATCAGCCCCAGCATTTT.

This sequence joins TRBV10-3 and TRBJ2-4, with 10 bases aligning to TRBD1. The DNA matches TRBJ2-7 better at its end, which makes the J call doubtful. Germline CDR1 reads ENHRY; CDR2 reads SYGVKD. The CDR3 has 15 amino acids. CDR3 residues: CAISTTGQGTDEQYF. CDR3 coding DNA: TGTGCCATCAGTACCACGGGACAGGGGACCGACGAGCAGTACTTC.

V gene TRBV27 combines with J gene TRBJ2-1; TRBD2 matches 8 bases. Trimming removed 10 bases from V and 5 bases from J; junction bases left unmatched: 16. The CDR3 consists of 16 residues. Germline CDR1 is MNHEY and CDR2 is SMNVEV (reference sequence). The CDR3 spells CAISQLREGEHNEQFF. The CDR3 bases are TGTGCCATCTCACAGTTACGGGAGGGTGAACACAATGAGCAGTTCTTC.

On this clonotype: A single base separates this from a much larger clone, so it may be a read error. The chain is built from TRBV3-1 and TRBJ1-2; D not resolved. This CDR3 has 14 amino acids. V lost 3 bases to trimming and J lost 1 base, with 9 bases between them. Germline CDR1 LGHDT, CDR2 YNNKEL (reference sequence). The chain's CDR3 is CASSQDGNNYGYTF. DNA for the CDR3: TGTGCCAGCAGCCAGGACGGAAATAACTATGGCTACACCTTC. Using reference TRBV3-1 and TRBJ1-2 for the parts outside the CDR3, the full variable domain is DTAVSQTPKYLVTQMGNDKSIKCEQNLGHDTMYWYKQDSKKFLKIMFSYNNKELIINETVPNRFSPKSPDKAHLNLHINSLELGDSAVYFCASSQDGNNYGYTFGSGTRLTVV.

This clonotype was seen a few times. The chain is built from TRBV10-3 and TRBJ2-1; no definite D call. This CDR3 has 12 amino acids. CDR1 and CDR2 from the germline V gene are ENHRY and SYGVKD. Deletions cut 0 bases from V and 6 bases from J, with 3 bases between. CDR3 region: CAISESINEQFF. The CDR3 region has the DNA TGTGCCATCAGTGAGTCCATCAATGAGCAGTTCTTC.

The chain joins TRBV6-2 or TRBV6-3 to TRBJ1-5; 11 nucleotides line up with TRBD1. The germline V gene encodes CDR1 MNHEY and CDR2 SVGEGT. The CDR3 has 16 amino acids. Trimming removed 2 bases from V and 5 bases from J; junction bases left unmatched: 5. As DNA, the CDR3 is TGTGCCAGCAGTTACCCCGGGACAGGGGGGGATCAGCCCCAGCATTTT. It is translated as CASSYPGTGGDQPQHF.

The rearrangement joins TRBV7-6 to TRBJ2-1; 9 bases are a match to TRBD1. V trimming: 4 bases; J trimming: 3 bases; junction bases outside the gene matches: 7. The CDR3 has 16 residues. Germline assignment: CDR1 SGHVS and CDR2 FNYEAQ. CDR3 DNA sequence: TGTGCCAGCAGCTCTGAGGACAGGGGCCGCTACAATGAGCAGTTCTTC. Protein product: CASSSEDRGRYNEQFF. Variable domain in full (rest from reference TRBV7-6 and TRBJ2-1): GAGVSQSPRYKVTKRGQDVALRCDPISGHVSLYWYRQALGQGPEFLTYFNYEAQQDKSGLPNDRFSAERPEGSISTLTIQRTEQRDSAMYRCASSSEDRGRYNEQFFGPGTRLTVL.

The CDR3 loop reads CASGLAAYNEQYF. CDR3 bases: TGTGCCAGCGGACTAGCGGCCTACAATGAGCAGTACTTC. The chain joins TRBV27 to TRBJ2-1; TRBD2 matches at 10 bases. With the DNA end fitting TRBJ2-7 better, the J assignment may be wrong. Germline CDR1 reads MNHEY; CDR2 reads SMNVEV (reference sequence). The CDR3 totals 13 residues.

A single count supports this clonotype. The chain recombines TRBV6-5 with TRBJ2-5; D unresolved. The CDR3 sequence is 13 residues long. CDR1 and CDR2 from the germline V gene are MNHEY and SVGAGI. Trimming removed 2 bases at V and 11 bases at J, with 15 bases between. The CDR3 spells CASSYPGIGEQYF. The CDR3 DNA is TGTGCCAGCAGTTACCCTGGTATTGGTGAGCAGTACTTC.

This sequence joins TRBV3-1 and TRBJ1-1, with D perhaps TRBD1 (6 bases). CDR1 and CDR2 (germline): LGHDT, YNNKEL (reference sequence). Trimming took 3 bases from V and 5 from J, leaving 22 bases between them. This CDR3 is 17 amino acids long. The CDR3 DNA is TGTGCCAGCAGCCATCTCATCCGGGGGCCTATGAGGACTGAAGCTTTCTTT. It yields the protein CASSHLIRGPMRTEAFF.

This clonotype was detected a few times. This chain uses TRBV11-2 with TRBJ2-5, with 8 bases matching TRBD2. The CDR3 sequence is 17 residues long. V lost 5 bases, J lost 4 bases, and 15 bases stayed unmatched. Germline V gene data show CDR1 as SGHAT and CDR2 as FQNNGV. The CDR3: CASSPTNLAGMGETQYF. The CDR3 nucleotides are TGTGCCAGCAGCCCTACAAATTTAGCGGGGATGGGAGAGACCCAGTACTTC.

CDR3 coding DNA: TGTGCCAGCACCCTTGTTGGGGCCAACGTCCTGACTTTC. It codes for CASTLVGANVLTF. The chain couples TRBV28 to TRBJ2-6; D gene unclear. V dropped 7 bases and J dropped 3 bases, with 7 bases sitting between them. The CDR3 is 13 residues long. Per the germline V gene, CDR1 is MDHEN and CDR2 is SYDVKM. Variable domain in full (rest from reference TRBV28 and TRBJ2-6): DVKVTQSSRYLVKRTGEKVFLECVQDMDHENMFWYRQDPGLGLRLIYFSYDVKMKEKGDIPEGYSVSREKKERFSLILESASTNQTSMYLCASTLVGANVLTFGAGSRLTVL.

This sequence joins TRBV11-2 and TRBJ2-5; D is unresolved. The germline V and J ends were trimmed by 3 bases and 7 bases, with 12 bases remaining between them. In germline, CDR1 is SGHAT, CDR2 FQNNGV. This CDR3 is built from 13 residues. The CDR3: CASSFDGLGTQYF. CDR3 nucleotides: TGTGCCAGCAGCTTCGACGGCTTGGGGACCCAGTACTTC.

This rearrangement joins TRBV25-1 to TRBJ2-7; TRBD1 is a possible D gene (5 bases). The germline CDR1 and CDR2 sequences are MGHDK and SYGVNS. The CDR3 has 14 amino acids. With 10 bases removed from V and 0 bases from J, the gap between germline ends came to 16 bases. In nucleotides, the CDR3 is TGTGCCAACACCCCGTTGGGGCCCTCCTACGAGCAGTACTTC. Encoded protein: CANTPLGPSYEQYF.

CDR3 sequence (DNA): TGTGCCAGCAGTTTAGGCAGGGGGTCCCCACTATCCTCCTACGAGCAGTACTTC. Amino acids: CASSLGRGSPLSSYEQYF. The chain combines TRBV28 with TRBJ2-5, with 7 bases that match TRBD1. Gene TRBJ2-7 matches the end of the DNA better, so the J call may be wrong. The germline V gene encodes CDR1 MDHEN and CDR2 SYDVKM. This CDR3 spans 18 amino acids.

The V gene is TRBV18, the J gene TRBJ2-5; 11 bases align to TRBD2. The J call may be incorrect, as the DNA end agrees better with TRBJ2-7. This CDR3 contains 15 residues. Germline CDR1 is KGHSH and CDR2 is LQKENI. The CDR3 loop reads CASSPPGTSGGEQYF. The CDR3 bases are TGTGCCAGCTCACCACCGGGGACTAGCGGAGGCGAGCAGTACTTC.

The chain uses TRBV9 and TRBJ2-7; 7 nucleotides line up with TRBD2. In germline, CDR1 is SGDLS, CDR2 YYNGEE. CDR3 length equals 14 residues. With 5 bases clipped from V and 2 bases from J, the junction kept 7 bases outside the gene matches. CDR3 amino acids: CASSPASGAYEQYF. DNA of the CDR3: TGTGCCAGCAGTCCGGCTAGCGGAGCCTACGAGCAGTACTTC.

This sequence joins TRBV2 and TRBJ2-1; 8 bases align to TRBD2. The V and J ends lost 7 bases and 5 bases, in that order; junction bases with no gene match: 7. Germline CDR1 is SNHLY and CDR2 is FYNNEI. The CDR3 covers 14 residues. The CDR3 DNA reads TGTGCCAGCAAAGGTCGGGAGGGCCACAATGAGCAGTTCTTC. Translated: CASKGREGHNEQFF.

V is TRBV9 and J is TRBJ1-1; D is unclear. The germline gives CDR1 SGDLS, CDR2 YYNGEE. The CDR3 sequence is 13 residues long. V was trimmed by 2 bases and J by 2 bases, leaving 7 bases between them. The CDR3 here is CASSVRFNTEAFF. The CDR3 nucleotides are TGTGCCAGCAGCGTCCGATTTAACACTGAAGCTTTCTTT.

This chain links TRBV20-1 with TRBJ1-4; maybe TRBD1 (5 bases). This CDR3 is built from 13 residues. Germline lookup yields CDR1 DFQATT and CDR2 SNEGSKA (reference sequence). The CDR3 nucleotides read TGCAGGGGCTTGAGGGGTTGGTGTGAAAAACTGTTTTTT. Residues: CRGLRGWCEKLFF.

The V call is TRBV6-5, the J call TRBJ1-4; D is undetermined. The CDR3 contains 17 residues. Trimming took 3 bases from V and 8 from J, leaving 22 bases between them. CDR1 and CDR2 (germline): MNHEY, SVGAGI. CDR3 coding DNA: TGTGCCAGCAGTTATTCGATGGGGATCGCAAGTCAAGAAAAACTGTTTTTT. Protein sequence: CASSYSMGIASQEKLFF.

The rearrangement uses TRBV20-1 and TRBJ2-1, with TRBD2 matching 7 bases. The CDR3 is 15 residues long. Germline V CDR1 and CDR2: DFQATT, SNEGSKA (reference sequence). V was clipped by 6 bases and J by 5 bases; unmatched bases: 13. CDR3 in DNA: TGCAGTGCACCTAAGGGGACTACCGTAAACAATGAGCAGTTCTTC. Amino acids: CSAPKGTTVNNEQFF.